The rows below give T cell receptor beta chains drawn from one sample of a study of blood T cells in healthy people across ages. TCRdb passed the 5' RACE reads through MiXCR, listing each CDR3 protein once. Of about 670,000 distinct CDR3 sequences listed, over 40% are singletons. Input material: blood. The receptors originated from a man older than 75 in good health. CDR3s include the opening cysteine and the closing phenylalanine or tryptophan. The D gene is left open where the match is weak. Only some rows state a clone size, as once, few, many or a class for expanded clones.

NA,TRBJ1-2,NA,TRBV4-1,CASSQNSGSNYGYTF,TGCGCCAGCAGCCAAAACTCGGGCAGCAACTATGGCTACACCTTC
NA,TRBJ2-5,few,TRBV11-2,CASSLEGRAGGETQYF,TGTGCCAGCAGCTTAGAAGGACGAGCGGGCGGGGAGACCCAGTACTTC
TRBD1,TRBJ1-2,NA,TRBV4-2,CASSQADRGYGYTF,TGTGCCAGCAGCCAAGCGGACAGGGGCTATGGCTACACCTTC
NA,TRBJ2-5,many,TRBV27,CASSAQHQETQYF,TGTGCCAGCAGTGCCCAACACCAGGAGACCCAGTACTTC
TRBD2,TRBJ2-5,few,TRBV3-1,CASSQDETSGSVGTQYF,TGTGCCAGCAGCCAAGATGAGACTAGCGGGTCGGTGGGGACCCAGTACTTC
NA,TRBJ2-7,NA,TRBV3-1,CASSQDLGGLDYEQYF,TGTGCCAGCAGCCAAGACCTGGGGGGACTTGATTACGAGCAGTACTTC
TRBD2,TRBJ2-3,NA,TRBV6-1,CASSASGGGYTQYF,TGTGCCAGCAGTGCTAGCGGGGGGGGATATACGCAGTATTTT
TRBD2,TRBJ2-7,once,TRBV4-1,CASSQDRTSGSGASYEQYF,TGCGCCAGCAGCCAAGACCGGACTAGCGGGAGCGGTGCCTCCTACGAGCAGTACTTC
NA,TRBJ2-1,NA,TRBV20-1,CSARHTDRRFYNEQFF,TGCAGTGCCCGCCATACGGACAGACGCTTTTACAATGAGCAGTTCTTC
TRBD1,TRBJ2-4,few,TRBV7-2,CASSLQGVVAKNIQYF,TGTGCCAGCAGCTTACAGGGGGTGGTAGCCAAAAACATTCAGTACTTC
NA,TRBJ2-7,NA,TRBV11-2,CASRPSGRTPYEQYF,TGTGCCAGCAGACCGAGCGGGCGGACACCCTACGAGCAGTACTTC
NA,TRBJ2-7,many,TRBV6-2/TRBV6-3,CASSQSSYEQYF,TGTGCCAGCAGTCAGAGCTCCTACGAGCAGTACTTC
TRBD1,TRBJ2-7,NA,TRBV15,CATSTRQGSGYEQYF,TGTGCCACCAGCACCCGACAGGGCTCTGGGTACGAGCAGTACTTC
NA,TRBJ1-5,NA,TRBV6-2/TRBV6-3,CASSYSAGVRNQPQHF,TGTGCCAGCAGTTACTCCGCCGGGGTCAGAAATCAGCCCCAGCATTTT